The next 31 T cell receptor beta chains were all read from a single sample in a study of T cells in localized non-small cell lung cancer (TCRdb year 2020). Libraries were constructed by the immunoSEQ multiplex PCR assay. TCRdb took this table from immuneACCESS and kept in-frame rearrangements with V and J called. Such tables lack part of the clones; where checked against another copy, unresolved V genes explain under half of the gap, and the rest is unexplained. The sample profile shows approximately 31,000 clones; around 73% of them were found once. The ten largest clones add up to approximately 31% of the sample. Specimen: peripheral blood, collected before any cancer treatment. The source is a male donor older than 55 with stage II squamous cell lung carcinoma.

The chain has TRBV15 and TRBJ1-4; D is uncertain. There are 12 residues in the CDR3. From germline, CDR1 is LNHNV and CDR2 YYDKDF (reference sequence). Trimming removed 0 bases from V and 8 bases from J, with 4 bases in between. Written as DNA, the CDR3 is TGTGCCACCAGCAGAGACTCAGAAAAACTGTTTTTT. Protein sequence: CATSRDSEKLFF. Looking up the rest from reference TRBV15 and TRBJ1-4 gives the full variable domain: DAMVIQNPRYQVTQFGKPVTLSCSQTLNHNVMYWYQQKSSQAPKLLFHYYDKDFNNEADTPDNFQSRRPNTSFCFLDIRSPGLGDTAMYLCATSRDSEKLFFGSGTQLSVL.

This clone was found many times. The rearrangement links TRBV7-8 to TRBJ2-6; no clear D. V was shortened by 3 bases and J by 8 bases, with 5 bases between the two germline ends. The length of the CDR3 is 12 residues. Germline V gene lookup returns CDR1 SGHVS and CDR2 FQNEAQ. The DNA of the CDR3 is TGTGCCAGCAGCTTTAGGCCCAACGTCCTGACTTTC. The encoded protein is CASSFRPNVLTF.

The V gene is TRBV29-1, the J gene TRBJ1-1; a possible D gene is TRBD1 (6 bases). Germline V gene sequence: CDR1 SQVTM, CDR2 ANQGSEA. The CDR3 has 10 residues. In nucleotides, the CDR3 is TGCAGTACCGATCGGGGGGCAGCTTTCTTT. Translating gives CSTDRGAAFF.

The rearrangement uses TRBV29-1 and TRBJ1-1, with D perhaps TRBD1 (6 bases). The CDR3 is made up of 14 amino acids. Germline CDR1 is SQVTM and CDR2 is ANQGSEA. Between the trimmed V and J ends, which lost 4 bases and 1 base, there was a span of 13 bases. In DNA, the CDR3 is TGCAGCGTTGTAAGACAGGAGCCGAACACTGAAGCTTTCTTT. Amino acid sequence: CSVVRQEPNTEAFF.

This chain joins TRBV27 and TRBJ1-1; tentatively, D is TRBD1 (6 bases). This CDR3 comprises 16 residues. From germline, CDR1 is MNHEY and CDR2 SMNVEV (reference sequence). Trimming took off 5 bases at V and 0 bases at J, with 16 bases between the two ends. CDR3 sequence (DNA): TGTGCCAGCAGTCCAAACCCGACAGGTATGAACACTGAAGCTTTCTTT. It specifies CASSPNPTGMNTEAFF.

This clone has ten or more counts. The chain has TRBV18 and TRBJ2-7; no definite D call. The CDR3 is made up of 13 amino acids. The V end lost 3 bases, the J end lost 5 bases, and 11 bases lay between the germline ends. Germline V lookup: CDR1 KGHSH, CDR2 LQKENI. CDR3 residues: CASSPPDGDEQYF. The CDR3 nucleotides are TGTGCCAGCTCACCTCCGGACGGCGACGAGCAGTACTTC. Combining the CDR3 with reference TRBV18 and TRBJ2-7 gives the whole variable domain NAGVMQNPRHLVRRRGQEARLRCSPMKGHSHVYWYRQLPEEGLKFMVYLQKENIIDESGMPKERFSAEFPKEGPSILRIQQVVRGDSAAYFCASSPPDGDEQYFGPGTRLTVT.

The chain combines TRBV5-5 with TRBJ1-5; 9 nucleotides align to TRBD1. Germline V lookup: CDR1 SGHKS, CDR2 YYEKEE (reference sequence). The CDR3 consists of 16 residues. With 4 bases clipped from V and 0 bases from J, the junction kept 5 bases outside the gene matches. The CDR3 nucleotides read TGTGCCAGCAGCGGTGGGACAGGGTTTAGCAATCAGCCCCAGCATTTT. Amino acid sequence: CASSGGTGFSNQPQHF.

V and J are TRBV21-1 and TRBJ2-3; the tabulated D call, TRBD2, remains unverified against the DNA. TRBV21-1 is tagged as a pseudogene. This CDR3 has 13 residues. In DNA form, the CDR3 reads TGTGCCAGCCAAGCGGCAAGCACAGATACGCAGTATTTT. Protein product: CASQAASTDTQYF.

V gene TRBV2 combines with J gene TRBJ2-5; D is ambiguous. Germline V gene sequence: CDR1 SNHLY, CDR2 FYNNEI. V lost 3 bases, J lost 5 bases, and 4 bases lay in between. The CDR3 has 11 amino acids. The CDR3 spells CASSERETQYF. CDR3 bases: TGTGCCAGCAGTGAGCGGGAGACCCAGTACTTC.

This chain links TRBV7-2 with TRBJ1-3; TRBD1 might be the D (6 bases). Germline CDR1 reads SGHTA; CDR2 reads FQGNSA. The length of the CDR3 is 16 residues. V was cut by 2 bases and J by 0 bases, with 11 bases left in between. DNA of the CDR3: TGTGCCAGCAGCTTACAGGGGCTTAACTCTGGAAACACCATATATTTT. Translated: CASSLQGLNSGNTIYF.

This clone was picked up a small number of times. The V gene is TRBV6-5, the J gene TRBJ1-2; D remains ambiguous. Germline lookup yields CDR1 MNHEY and CDR2 SVGAGI. Trimming pared 0 bases from V and 2 bases from J, leaving 7 bases between. The CDR3 spans 14 residues. The CDR3 coding sequence is TGTGCCAGCAGTTACTCGATGGGCAACTATGGCTACACCTTC. As protein: CASSYSMGNYGYTF.

This chain's CDR3 is CASSLWTGRENEQFF. In DNA, the CDR3 is TGTGCCAGCTCGCTCTGGACAGGGCGAGAGAATGAGCAGTTCTTC. The chain links TRBV18 to TRBJ2-1; TRBD1 matches 8 bases. J gave up 7 bases and V 6 bases, and 11 bases lay outside the gene matches. This CDR3 is built from 15 residues. CDR1 and CDR2 from the germline V gene are KGHSH and LQKENI. Together with reference TRBV18 and TRBJ2-1, the CDR3 gives the full variable domain: NAGVMQNPRHLVRRRGQEARLRCSPMKGHSHVYWYRQLPEEGLKFMVYLQKENIIDESGMPKERFSAEFPKEGPSILRIQQVVRGDSAAYFCASSLWTGRENEQFFGPGTRLTVL.

CDR3: CASSDRTGGVGYTF. In DNA form, the CDR3 reads TGTGCCAGCAGCGACAGGACAGGGGGCGTCGGCTACACCTTC. The J gene is TRBJ1-2, the V gene TRBV2; 11 bases match TRBD1. CDR1 is SNHLY and CDR2 is FYNNEI in the germline V gene. This CDR3 contains 14 residues. Trimming removed 6 bases from V and 8 bases from J; junction bases left unmatched: 8.

The CDR3 sequence is CAISWTSGNSYEQYF. The CDR3 nucleotides read TGTGCCATCAGCTGGACTAGCGGGAACTCCTACGAGCAGTACTTC. The chain is built from TRBV10-3 and TRBJ2-7; 12 bases line up with TRBD2. J was trimmed by 0 bases and V by 6 bases; bases with no gene match: 3. CDR1 and CDR2 (germline): ENHRY, SYGVKD. The CDR3 consists of 15 residues.

The chain combines TRBV7-9 with TRBJ1-4; D is uncertain. This CDR3 has 15 amino acids. Germline V gene data show CDR1 as SEHNR and CDR2 as FQNEAQ (reference sequence). V was pared by 5 bases and J by 2 bases, with 12 bases between. The CDR3 region is CASSPGYGTNEKLFF. CDR3 coding DNA: TGTGCCAGCAGCCCTGGATACGGGACTAATGAAAAACTGTTTTTT.

CDR3 region: CASSQEGLGPNTEAFF. The CDR3 nucleotides read TGTGCCAGCAGCCAAGAAGGGCTGGGACCGAACACTGAAGCTTTCTTT. The chain combines TRBV5-5 with TRBJ1-1; the D gene is possibly TRBD1 (5 bases). The germline gives CDR1 SGHKS, CDR2 YYEKEE (reference sequence). The CDR3 extends over 16 amino acids. V was pared by 4 bases and J by 1 base, with 17 bases between.

V is TRBV21-1 and J is TRBJ2-1; TRBD1, the table's D call, lacks a check against the DNA. TRBV21-1 is a recognized pseudogene. The CDR3 length is 17 residues. The CDR3 here is CASSTGKQGLPYNEQFF. CDR3 nucleotides: TGTGCCAGCAGCACCGGGAAACAGGGTTTGCCCTACAATGAGCAGTTCTTC.

The chain employs TRBV5-6 and TRBJ2-5; D perhaps matches TRBD2 (6 bases). This CDR3 is 15 amino acids long. Per germline, CDR1 SGHDT and CDR2 YYEEEE. V lost 4 bases to trimming and J lost 5 bases, with 18 bases between them. CDR3 residues: CASSLSREDGETQYF. DNA for the CDR3: TGTGCCAGCAGCCTCAGTAGGGAGGACGGGGAGACCCAGTACTTC.

This clone was found many times. The rearrangement uses TRBV4-1 and TRBJ1-1; D is unclear. The length of the CDR3 is 15 residues. Trimming took off 7 bases at V and 2 bases at J, with 17 bases between the two ends. CDR1 MGHRA and CDR2 YSYEKL come from the germline V gene. CDR3 amino acids: CASTAYERSNTEAFF. The CDR3 DNA reads TGCGCCAGCACGGCGTACGAACGGAGTAACACTGAAGCTTTCTTT.

The chain uses TRBV2 and TRBJ2-1, with D possibly TRBD2 on 6 matching bases. The V and J ends lost 8 bases and 8 bases respectively, with 13 bases between them. The CDR3 sequence is 12 residues long. Germline CDR1 reads SNHLY; CDR2 reads FYNNEI. In DNA, the CDR3 is TGTGCCAGCGGCGGCTCGGGGGATGAGCAGTTCTTC. Protein sequence: CASGGSGDEQFF. Variable domain in full (rest from reference TRBV2 and TRBJ2-1): EPEVTQTPSHQVTQMGQEVILRCVPISNHLYFYWYRQILGQKVEFLVSFYNNEISEKSEIFDDQFSVERPDGSNFTLKIRSTKLEDSAMYFCASGGSGDEQFFGPGTRLTVL.

V is TRBV7-2 and J is TRBJ1-1; D might be TRBD1 (6 bases). Trimming stripped 2 bases from V and 6 bases from J, with 10 bases between. The CDR3 covers 13 residues. CDR1 is SGHTA, CDR2 FQGNSA, per germline. This CDR3 reads CASSLTRGAEAFF. The CDR3 nucleotides read TGTGCCAGCAGCTTAACCAGGGGAGCTGAAGCTTTCTTT.

This chain connects TRBV7-9 to TRBJ2-5; possible D gene TRBD2, 6 bases. This CDR3 is built from 13 residues. CDR1 is SEHNR and CDR2 is FQNEAQ in the germline V gene (reference sequence). Trimming took 7 bases from V and 4 from J, leaving 13 bases between them. The CDR3 here is CASIPPGGETQYF. The CDR3 nucleotides read TGTGCCAGCATCCCCCCCGGGGGAGAGACCCAGTACTTC.

This clone was observed a single time. This sequence joins TRBV19 and TRBJ2-6, with a tentative D call TRBD1 (5 bases). CDR3 length: 18 amino acids. Germline assignment: CDR1 LNHDA and CDR2 SQIVND (reference sequence). Trimming stripped 4 bases from V and 16 bases from J, with 32 bases between. CDR3 in amino acids: CASSRKRTITKSGQRLTF. The CDR3 nucleotides read TGTGCCAGTAGTAGGAAAAGGACAATCACAAAGTCGGGCCAACGTCTGACTTTC.

This clone was seen only once. This chain connects TRBV5-1 to TRBJ1-5, with D perhaps matching TRBD1 (5 bases). This CDR3 region has 14 residues. Germline values: CDR1 SGHRS, CDR2 YFSETQ. V was trimmed by 4 bases and J by 3 bases, leaving 11 bases between them. CDR3 residues: CASSPDSFNQPQHF. DNA of the CDR3: TGCGCCAGCAGCCCCGACAGTTTCAATCAGCCCCAGCATTTT.

The chain combines TRBV29-1 with TRBJ2-4, with D uncertain. The CDR3 contains 14 residues. Deletions cut 6 bases from V and 0 bases from J, with 12 bases between. In germline, CDR1 is SQVTM, CDR2 ANQGSEA. The CDR3 DNA reads as TGCAGCGTCCGAGAGACACTAGCCAAAAACATTCAGTACTTC. Amino acids: CSVRETLAKNIQYF.

This clone came up a few times. This chain connects TRBV6-6 to TRBJ1-1; tentatively, D is TRBD1 (6 bases). This CDR3 spans 15 amino acids. The V gene's germline CDR1 is MNHNY and CDR2 SVGAGI (reference sequence). V gave up 6 bases and J gave up 5 bases, with 19 bases separating them. The CDR3 DNA sequence: TGTGCCAGCAGCTACCCGGGGGCTGGGAGGACTGAAGCTTTCTTT. This translates into CASSYPGAGRTEAFF.

The rearrangement uses TRBV30 and TRBJ1-2; the D is unclear. V was trimmed by 2 bases and J by 6 bases, leaving 16 bases between them. CDR3 size: 14 residues. The germline gives CDR1 GTSNPN, CDR2 SVGIG (reference sequence). The CDR3 reads CAWSRRFSVDGYTF. The DNA for the CDR3 is TGTGCCTGGAGTCGGAGGTTTTCGGTCGATGGCTACACCTTC. The complete variable domain, with remaining parts taken from reference TRBV30 and TRBJ1-2, reads SQTIHQWPATLVQPVGSPLSLECTVEGTSNPNLYWYRQAAGRGLQLLFYSVGIGQISSEVPQNLSASRPQDRQFILSSKKLLLSDSGFYLCAWSRRFSVDGYTFGSGTRLTVV.

V usage is TRBV4-1 and J usage is TRBJ2-1; no firm D call. The CDR3 extends over 16 amino acids. CDR1 is MGHRA and CDR2 is YSYEKL in the germline V gene. Trimming cost V 0 bases and J 2 bases, with 11 bases left between them. The CDR3 bases are TGCGCCAGCAGCCAAGATTTGGCGGCGGCCTACAATGAGCAGTTCTTC. Translation: CASSQDLAAAYNEQFF.

J is TRBJ2-1 and V is TRBV11-2; D not resolved. The CDR3 extends over 13 amino acids. Germline lookup yields CDR1 SGHAT and CDR2 FQNNGV. Trimming stripped 4 bases from V and 9 bases from J, with 13 bases between. CDR3 in amino acids: CASSSPPRSEQFF. The CDR3 DNA reads as TGTGCCAGCAGCTCCCCCCCTCGGAGTGAGCAGTTCTTC.

V is TRBV30 and J is TRBJ2-1; the D call may be TRBD1 or TRBD2 (5 bases each). Germline loops: CDR1 GTSNPN, CDR2 SVGIG (reference sequence). This CDR3 has 15 residues. V was cut by 3 bases and J by 5 bases, with 17 bases left in between. The CDR3 DNA sequence: TGTGCCTGGAGGCGCCTCGGGACGCAAGACAATGAGCAGTTCTTC. It codes for CAWRRLGTQDNEQFF.

In this sample, this clone is medium-sized. The rearrangement uses TRBV13 and TRBJ2-1; no reliable D call. V dropped 5 bases and J dropped 0 bases, with 8 bases sitting between them. The CDR3 is 14 amino acids. Germline CDR1 PRHDT, CDR2 FYEKMQ (reference sequence). The DNA of the CDR3 is TGTGCCAGCAGCAGCTTACTCTCCTACAATGAGCAGTTCTTC. This codes for CASSSLLSYNEQFF.